This T cell receptor beta chain originates from a study of shared clonotypes between healthy human individuals. General observations from the study: Generation of non-shared clonotypes was less probable than generation of clonotypes shared by all four donors.

The assay was run at deep level. Profiled with immunoSEQ multiplex PCR; TCRdb holds only in-frame clones, not every one. The sample contains approximately 2,000,000 clones, 85% to 95% of which appear only once. V lost 4 bases to trimming and J lost 0 bases, with 10 bases between them. The CDR3 contains 14 residues. From germline, CDR1 is SEHNR and CDR2 FQNEAQ (reference sequence). Concerning this clone: No antigen is known for it.

The naive CD8 population came from CD45RO-negative cells selected for CCR7, without terminally differentiated effector memory CD45RA+ cells. The rearrangement joins TRBV7-9 to TRBJ2-7; D remains unclear. Sequenced: naive CD8+ T cells from PBMCs. The source is a man between 18 and 35 years old in good health. Some clones in this sample may be carry-over from other donors' samples. The CDR3 protein is CASSSVVNSYEQYF. CDR3 bases: TGTGCCAGCAGCTCCGTGGTAAACTCCTACGAGCAGTACTTC.